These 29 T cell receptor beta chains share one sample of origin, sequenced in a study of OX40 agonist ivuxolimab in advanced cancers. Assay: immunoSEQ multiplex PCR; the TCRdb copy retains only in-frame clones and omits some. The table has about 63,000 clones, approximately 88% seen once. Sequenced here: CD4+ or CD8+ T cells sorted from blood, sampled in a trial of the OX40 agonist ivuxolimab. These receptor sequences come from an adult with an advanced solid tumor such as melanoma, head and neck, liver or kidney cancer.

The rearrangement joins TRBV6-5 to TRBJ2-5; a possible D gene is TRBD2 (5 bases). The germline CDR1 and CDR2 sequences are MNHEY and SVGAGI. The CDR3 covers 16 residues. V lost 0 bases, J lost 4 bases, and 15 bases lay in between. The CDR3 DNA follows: TGTGCCAGCAGTTACTCGACGGAGGCCGGAGGAGAGACCCAGTACTTC. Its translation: CASSYSTEAGGETQYF.

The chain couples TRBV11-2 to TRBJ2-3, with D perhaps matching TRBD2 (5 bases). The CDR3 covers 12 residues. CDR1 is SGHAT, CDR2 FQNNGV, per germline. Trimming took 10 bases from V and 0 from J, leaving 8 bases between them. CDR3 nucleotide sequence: TGTGCCACGGACTTAAGCACAGATACGCAGTATTTT. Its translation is CATDLSTDTQYF. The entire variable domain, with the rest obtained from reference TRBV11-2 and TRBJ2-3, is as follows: EAGVAQSPRYKIIEKRQSVAFWCNPISGHATLYWYQQILGQGPKLLIQFQNNGVVDDSQLPKDRFSAERLKGVDSTLKIQPAKLEDSAVYLCATDLSTDTQYFGPGTRLTVL.

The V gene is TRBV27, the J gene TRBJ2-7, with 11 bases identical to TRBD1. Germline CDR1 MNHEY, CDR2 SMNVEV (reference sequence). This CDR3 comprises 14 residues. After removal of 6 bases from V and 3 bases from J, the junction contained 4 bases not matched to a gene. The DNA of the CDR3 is TGTGCCAGCAGGGGCGGGACAGGGGGCTACGAGCAGTACTTC. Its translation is CASRGGTGGYEQYF.

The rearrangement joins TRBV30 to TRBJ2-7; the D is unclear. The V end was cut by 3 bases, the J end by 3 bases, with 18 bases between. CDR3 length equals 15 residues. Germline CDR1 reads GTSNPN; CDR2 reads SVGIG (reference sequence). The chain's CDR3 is CAWRRRTTIRYEQYF. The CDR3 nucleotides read TGTGCCTGGAGACGCCGCACCACGATACGCTACGAGCAGTACTTC.

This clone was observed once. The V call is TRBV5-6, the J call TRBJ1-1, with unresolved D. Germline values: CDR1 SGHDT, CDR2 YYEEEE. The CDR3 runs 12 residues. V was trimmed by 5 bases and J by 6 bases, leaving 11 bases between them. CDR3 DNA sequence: TGTGCCAGCAGTCGGCGCAACCCTGAAGCTTTCTTT. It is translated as CASSRRNPEAFF.

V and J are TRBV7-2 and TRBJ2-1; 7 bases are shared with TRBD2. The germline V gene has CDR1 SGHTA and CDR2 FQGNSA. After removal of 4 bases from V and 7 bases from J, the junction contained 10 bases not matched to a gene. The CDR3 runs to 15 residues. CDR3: CASSSLGGRANEQFF. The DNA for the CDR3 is TGTGCCAGCAGCTCACTTGGCGGGAGAGCGAATGAGCAGTTCTTC.

The CDR3 nucleotides are TGTGCCAGTAGTAAACGGCCGGACTCTGGGGCCAACGTCCTGACTTTC. Translating gives CASSKRPDSGANVLTF. The chain has TRBV19 and TRBJ2-6; no definite D call. This CDR3 is 16 amino acids long. V dropped 4 bases and J dropped 0 bases, with 10 bases sitting between them. Germline lookup yields CDR1 LNHDA and CDR2 SQIVND (reference sequence).

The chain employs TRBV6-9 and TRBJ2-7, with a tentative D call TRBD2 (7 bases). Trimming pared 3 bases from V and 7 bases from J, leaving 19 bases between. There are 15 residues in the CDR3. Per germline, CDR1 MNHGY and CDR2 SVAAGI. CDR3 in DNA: TGTGCCAGCAGTTACGCCCGAGGGAGGGGGAGAGAGCAGTACTTC. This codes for CASSYARGRGREQYF.

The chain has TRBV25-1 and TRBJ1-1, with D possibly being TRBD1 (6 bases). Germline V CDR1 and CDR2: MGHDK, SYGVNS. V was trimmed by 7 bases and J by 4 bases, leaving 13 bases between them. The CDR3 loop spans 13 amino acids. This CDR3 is CASTAGGGTEAFF. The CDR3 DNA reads TGTGCCAGCACGGCGGGGGGCGGCACTGAAGCTTTCTTT.

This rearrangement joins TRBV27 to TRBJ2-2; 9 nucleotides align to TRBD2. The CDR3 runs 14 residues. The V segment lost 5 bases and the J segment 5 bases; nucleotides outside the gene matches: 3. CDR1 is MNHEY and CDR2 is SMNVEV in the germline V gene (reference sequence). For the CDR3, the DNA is TGTGCCAGCAGTGTAGCGGGAGATACCGGGGAGCTGTTTTTT. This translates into CASSVAGDTGELFF.

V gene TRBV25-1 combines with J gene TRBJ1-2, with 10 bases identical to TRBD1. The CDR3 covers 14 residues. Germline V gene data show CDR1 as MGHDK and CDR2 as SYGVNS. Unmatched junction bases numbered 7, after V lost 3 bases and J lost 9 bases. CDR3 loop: CASSEVGQGRSYTF. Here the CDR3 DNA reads TGTGCCAGCAGTGAGGTGGGACAGGGGAGAAGCTACACCTTC.

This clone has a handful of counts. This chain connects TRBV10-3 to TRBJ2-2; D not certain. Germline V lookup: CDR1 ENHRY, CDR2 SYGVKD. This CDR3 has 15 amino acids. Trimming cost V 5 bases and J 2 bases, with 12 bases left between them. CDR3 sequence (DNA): TGTGCCATCAGTTTTGAAGGGCCTAACACCGGGGAGCTGTTTTTT. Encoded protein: CAISFEGPNTGELFF.

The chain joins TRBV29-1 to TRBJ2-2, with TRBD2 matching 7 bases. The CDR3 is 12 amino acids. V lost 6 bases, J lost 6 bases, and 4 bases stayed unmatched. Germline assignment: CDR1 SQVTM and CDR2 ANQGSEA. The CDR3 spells CSVGLVSGELFF. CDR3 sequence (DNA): TGCAGCGTCGGACTAGTTTCCGGGGAGCTGTTTTTT.

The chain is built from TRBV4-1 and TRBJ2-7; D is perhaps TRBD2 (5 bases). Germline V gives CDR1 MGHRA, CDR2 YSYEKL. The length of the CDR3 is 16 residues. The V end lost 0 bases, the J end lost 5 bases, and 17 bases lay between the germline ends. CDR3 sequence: CASSQDPAGAQDEQYF. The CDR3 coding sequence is TGCGCCAGCAGCCAAGATCCGGCGGGTGCCCAGGACGAGCAGTACTTC.

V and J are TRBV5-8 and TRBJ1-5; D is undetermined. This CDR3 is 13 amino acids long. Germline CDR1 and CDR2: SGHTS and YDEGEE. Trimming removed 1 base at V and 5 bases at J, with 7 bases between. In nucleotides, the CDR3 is TGTGCCAGCAGCTTGTCCCGGGATCAGCCCCAGCATTTT. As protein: CASSLSRDQPQHF.

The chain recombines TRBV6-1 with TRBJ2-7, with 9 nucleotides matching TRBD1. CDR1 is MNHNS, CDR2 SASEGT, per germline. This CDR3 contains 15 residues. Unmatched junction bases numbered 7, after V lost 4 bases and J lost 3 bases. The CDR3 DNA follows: TGTGCCAGCAGTGCCCTACCGACAGGGGGCTACGAGCAGTACTTC. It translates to CASSALPTGGYEQYF.

CDR3 sequence reads: CASNRERSTDTQYF. Written as DNA, the CDR3 is TGTGCCAGCAATAGGGAAAGGAGCACAGATACGCAGTATTTT. This chain links TRBV6-1 with TRBJ2-3, with unresolved D. V gave up 7 bases and J gave up 0 bases, with 11 bases separating them. CDR1 and CDR2 from the germline V gene are MNHNS and SASEGT. The CDR3 extends over 14 amino acids.

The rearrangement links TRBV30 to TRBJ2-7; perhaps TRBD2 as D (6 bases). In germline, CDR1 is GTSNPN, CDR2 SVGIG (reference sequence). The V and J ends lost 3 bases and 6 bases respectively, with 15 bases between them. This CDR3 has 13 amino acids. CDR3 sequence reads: CAWRRVGSSEQYF. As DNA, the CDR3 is TGTGCCTGGAGGCGGGTCGGGAGTAGCGAGCAGTACTTC. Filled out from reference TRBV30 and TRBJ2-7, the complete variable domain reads SQTIHQWPATLVQPVGSPLSLECTVEGTSNPNLYWYRQAAGRGLQLLFYSVGIGQISSEVPQNLSASRPQDRQFILSSKKLLLSDSGFYLCAWRRVGSSEQYFGPGTRLTVT.

DNA for the CDR3: TGTGCCAGCAGCGTCTCCGGGACAGGGACCCACGAGCAGTACTTC. Its protein product is CASSVSGTGTHEQYF. V and J are TRBV5-4 and TRBJ2-5; 9 bases match TRBD1. The last part of the DNA fits TRBJ2-7 better; the J call may be wrong. The CDR3 loop spans 15 amino acids. CDR1 SGHNT and CDR2 YYREEE come from the germline V gene (reference sequence).

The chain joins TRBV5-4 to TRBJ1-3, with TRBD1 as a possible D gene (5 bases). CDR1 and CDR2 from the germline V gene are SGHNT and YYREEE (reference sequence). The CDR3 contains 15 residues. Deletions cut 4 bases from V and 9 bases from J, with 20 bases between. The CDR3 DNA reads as TGTGCCAGCAGCCCAAGCCCGGGGACGGCCTTCACCATATATTTT. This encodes CASSPSPGTAFTIYF.

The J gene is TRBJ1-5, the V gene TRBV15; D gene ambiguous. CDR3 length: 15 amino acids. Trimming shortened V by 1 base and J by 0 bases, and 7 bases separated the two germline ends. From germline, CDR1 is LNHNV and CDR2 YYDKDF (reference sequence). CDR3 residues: CATSRGLDSNQPQHF. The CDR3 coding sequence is TGTGCCACCAGCAGAGGACTCGATAGCAATCAGCCCCAGCATTTT.

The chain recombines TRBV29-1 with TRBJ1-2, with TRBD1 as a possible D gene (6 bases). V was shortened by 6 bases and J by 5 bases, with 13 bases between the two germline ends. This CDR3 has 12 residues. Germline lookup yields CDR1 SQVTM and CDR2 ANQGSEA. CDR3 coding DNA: TGCAGCGTGGAGGACAGCTCTTATGGCTACACCTTC. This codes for CSVEDSSYGYTF.

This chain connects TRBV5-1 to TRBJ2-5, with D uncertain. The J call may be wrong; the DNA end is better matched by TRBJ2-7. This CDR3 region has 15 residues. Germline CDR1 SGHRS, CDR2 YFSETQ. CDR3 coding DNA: TGCGCCAGCAGCTTGGATACGGGTGGAGAGAACGAGCAGTACTTC. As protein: CASSLDTGGENEQYF.

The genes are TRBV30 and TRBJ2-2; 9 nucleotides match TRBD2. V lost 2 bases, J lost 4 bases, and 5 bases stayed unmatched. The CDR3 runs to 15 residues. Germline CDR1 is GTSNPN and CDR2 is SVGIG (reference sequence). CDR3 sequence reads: CAWSPLAGLTGELFF. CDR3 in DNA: TGTGCCTGGAGTCCCCTAGCGGGGCTCACCGGGGAGCTGTTTTTT.

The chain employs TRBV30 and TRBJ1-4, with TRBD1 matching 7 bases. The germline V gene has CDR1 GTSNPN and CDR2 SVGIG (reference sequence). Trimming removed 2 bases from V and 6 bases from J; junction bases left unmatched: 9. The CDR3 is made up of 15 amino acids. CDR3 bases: TGTGCCTGGAGTCTAGTGACAGGGCGGGATGAAAAACTGTTTTTT. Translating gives CAWSLVTGRDEKLFF.

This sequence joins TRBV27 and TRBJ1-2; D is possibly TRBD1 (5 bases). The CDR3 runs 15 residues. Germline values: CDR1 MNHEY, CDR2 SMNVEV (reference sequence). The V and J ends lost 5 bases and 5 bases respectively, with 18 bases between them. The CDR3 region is CASSPLAGVGYGYTF. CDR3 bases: TGTGCCAGCAGTCCCCTCGCGGGGGTCGGGTATGGCTACACCTTC.

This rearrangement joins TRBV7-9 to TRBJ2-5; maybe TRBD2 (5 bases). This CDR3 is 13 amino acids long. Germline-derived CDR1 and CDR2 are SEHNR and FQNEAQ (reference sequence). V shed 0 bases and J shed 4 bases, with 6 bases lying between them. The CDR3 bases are TGTGCCAGCAGCTTAGCAGGAGGAGAGACCCAGTACTTC. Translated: CASSLAGGETQYF.

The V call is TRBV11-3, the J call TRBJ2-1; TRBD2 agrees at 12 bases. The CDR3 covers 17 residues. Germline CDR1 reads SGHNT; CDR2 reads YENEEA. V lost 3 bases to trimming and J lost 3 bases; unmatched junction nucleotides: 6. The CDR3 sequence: CASSFSPLAGGYNEQFF. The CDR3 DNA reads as TGTGCCAGCAGCTTTTCCCCACTAGCGGGAGGCTACAATGAGCAGTTCTTC.

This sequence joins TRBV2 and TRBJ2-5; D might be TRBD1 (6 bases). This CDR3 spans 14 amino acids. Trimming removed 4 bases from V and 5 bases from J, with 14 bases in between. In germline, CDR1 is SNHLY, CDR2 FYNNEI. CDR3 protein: CASSGPGESETQYF. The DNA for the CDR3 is TGTGCCAGCAGTGGGCCAGGGGAATCCGAGACCCAGTACTTC.